The present entry profiles one TCR beta chain with its context. This entry is derived from a study of blood T cell repertoires in COVID-19. About the research overall: The United States, Italy and Spain provided the acute and convalescent COVID-19 samples. PBMCs, B-cell-depleted T cells, or T cells provided the cDNA or gDNA that made up the material.

In the authors' workflow: Amplifying reference gene primers gave estimates of nucleated cell counts. Produced via immunoSEQ multiplex PCR; TCRdb's table is partial and in-frame only. That table furnishes V, J and clone size, whereas the DNA furnished D and trimming. The profile shows fewer than 300,000 clones, over 75% of them singletons. Trimming took 1 base from V and 6 from J; bases not matched to a gene: 10. Germline CDR1 reads SGHAT; CDR2 reads FQNNGV. The CDR3 is 17 amino acids. The chain couples TRBV11-2 to TRBJ1-5; 9 positions agree with TRBD1. The clonotype comes from a human donor in a cohort sampled during active COVID-19. The sequenced sample was peripheral blood. CDR3: CASSLGVIQGALQPQHF. The CDR3 DNA reads TGTGCCAGCAGCTTAGGCGTAATACAGGGGGCTCTTCAGCCCCAGCATTTT.